This T cell receptor (beta chain) was recovered during a study of cytomegalovirus exposure and HLA in healthy donors. Study results and caveats: With later analysis, a missense DCLRE1C variant became linked to TCR beta V- and J-gene trimming. Among CMV-associated TCR beta chains, most appeared HLA-restricted in a later analysis. It is likely that the observed cluster of highly shared sequence variants was a sequencing artifact.

From germline, CDR1 is SGHTS and CDR2 YDEGEE. The CDR3 has 13 amino acids. Use of 60 Vbeta and 13 Jbeta primers characterized the PCR. Sequencing was performed with immunoSEQ multiplex PCR; in TCRdb, only in-frame clones are kept and a portion is missing. Its listing shows around 130,000 clones. Turning to this clone: The antigen is unknown.

The sequencing input was PBMCs. This TCR was sampled from a woman in her fifties or sixties in good health and CMV-seronegative. V is TRBV5-8 and J is TRBJ2-5; D is undetermined. The J call may be in error: the DNA end matches TRBJ2-7 better. Here the CDR3 reads CASSSRSSYEQYF. The CDR3 DNA reads TGTGCCAGCAGCTCAAGAAGCTCCTACGAGCAGTACTTC.